Shown below are 18 T cell receptor beta chains from a single sample sequenced in a study of T cell repertoires in cytomegalovirus infection. MiXCR, run by TCRdb on the reads, gives a single entry per CDR3 protein. Among about 470,000 distinct CDR3 sequences, about 42% were seen once, and the ten largest hold 40% to 50%. The antigens for these receptors are not known. This material consisted of cultured PBMCs, taken from culture after CMV antigen stimulation. These receptors were collected from a human donor in good health (CMV status not recorded). Some clones in this sample may be carry-over from other donors' samples.

The CDR3 nucleotides are TGTGCCAGCAGCCATTCGCGGGGCTACAATGAGCAGTTCTTC. Translating gives CASSHSRGYNEQFF. The chain combines TRBV14 with TRBJ2-1, with D maybe TRBD2 (6 bases). V lost 3 bases, J lost 3 bases, and 9 bases lay in between. The length of the CDR3 is 14 residues. Germline CDR1 and CDR2: SGHDN and FVKESK.

The V call is TRBV19, the J call TRBJ2-3; the D call may be TRBD1 or TRBD2 (5 bases each). The CDR3 extends over 13 amino acids. Germline CDR1 is LNHDA and CDR2 is SQIVND (reference sequence). V was pared by 3 bases and J by 9 bases, with 13 bases between. Here the CDR3 reads CASSIGKGRTQYF. The CDR3 DNA sequence: TGTGCCAGTAGTATCGGAAAGGGACGGACGCAGTATTTT.

The V and J genes are TRBV6-5 and TRBJ2-1, with D maybe TRBD2 (5 bases). CDR3 length: 13 residues. The ends were cut back, 6 bases at V and 7 bases at J, with 13 bases in the middle. Germline V CDR1 and CDR2: MNHEY, SVGAGI. Here the CDR3 reads CASRRGSTNEQFF. DNA for the CDR3: TGTGCCAGCAGACGGGGAAGTACGAATGAGCAGTTCTTC.

This clonotype was seen a handful of times. The chain links TRBV27 to TRBJ1-1; perhaps TRBD1 as D (5 bases). Germline CDR1 is MNHEY and CDR2 is SMNVEV (reference sequence). The CDR3 consists of 14 residues. The V gene lost 2 bases and the J gene lost 6 bases, with 13 bases spanning the gap. The CDR3 DNA sequence: TGTGCCAGCAGTTTAAGAGGGGTAATCGCTGAAGCTTTCTTT. This gives the protein CASSLRGVIAEAFF.

V gene TRBV7-2 combines with J gene TRBJ2-7, with D hard to call. The ends were cut back, 5 bases at V and 7 bases at J, with 15 bases in the middle. Germline V gene sequence: CDR1 SGHTA, CDR2 FQGNSA. This CDR3 is built from 13 residues. Written as DNA, the CDR3 is TGTGCCAGCAGCCGTAGCCGCTTTGGGGAGCAGTACTTC. Translated, it gives CASSRSRFGEQYF.

There are a few counts of this clonotype. This chain links TRBV11-2 with TRBJ2-7; 7 bases align to TRBD2. The germline gives CDR1 SGHAT, CDR2 FQNNGV. The length of the CDR3 is 15 residues. V was clipped by 1 base and J by 4 bases; unmatched bases: 7. CDR3 residues: CASSLVRGDHYEQYF. CDR3 bases: TGTGCCAGCAGCTTAGTCCGGGGGGACCATTACGAGCAGTACTTC. The full variable domain, completed using reference TRBV11-2 and TRBJ2-7, is EAGVAQSPRYKIIEKRQSVAFWCNPISGHATLYWYQQILGQGPKLLIQFQNNGVVDDSQLPKDRFSAERLKGVDSTLKIQPAKLEDSAVYLCASSLVRGDHYEQYFGPGTRLTVT.

This clonotype was counted between two and nine times. The rearrangement joins TRBV6-2 or TRBV6-3 to TRBJ1-5; D is ambiguous. The V gene lost 7 bases and the J gene lost 0 bases, with 19 bases spanning the gap. The germline CDR1 and CDR2 sequences are MNHEY and SVGEGT. This CDR3 contains 17 residues. The CDR3 protein is CASTGLRYHNSNQPQHF. CDR3 bases: TGTGCCAGCACGGGTCTGAGGTACCATAATAGCAATCAGCCCCAGCATTTT.

The V and J genes are TRBV20-1 and TRBJ1-2; 7 nucleotides align to TRBD1. V shed 4 bases, J shed 4 bases, and the junction held 9 bases outside the gene matches. The CDR3 consists of 14 residues. CDR1 DFQATT and CDR2 SNEGSKA come from the germline V gene (reference sequence). The DNA of the CDR3 is TGCAGTGCTAAGACGGACAGGAGCTTCTATGGCTACACCTTC. Protein product: CSAKTDRSFYGYTF.

This clonotype was recorded a few times. The genes are TRBV5-1 and TRBJ2-7; D perhaps matches TRBD1 (6 bases). The V gene's germline CDR1 is SGHRS and CDR2 YFSETQ. V lost 9 bases and J 7 bases, leaving 14 bases between the germline ends. The CDR3 contains 11 residues. The CDR3, as DNA: TGCGCCAACCTACAGGGCTCGGAGCAGTACTTC. Amino acid sequence: CANLQGSEQYF.

The CDR3 DNA reads as TGCAGTGCTAGGCCCCCCGGGGGGCCCGACGAGCAGTACTTC. Residues: CSARPPGGPDEQYF. This chain links TRBV20-1 with TRBJ2-7, with D possibly matching TRBD2 (7 bases). Germline V gene lookup returns CDR1 DFQATT and CDR2 SNEGSKA (reference sequence). The CDR3 is 14 amino acids. Trimming shortened V by 3 bases and J by 5 bases, and 17 bases separated the two germline ends.

This rearrangement joins TRBV19 to TRBJ1-5; D is possibly TRBD1 (5 bases). The germline gives CDR1 LNHDA, CDR2 SQIVND (reference sequence). The CDR3 spans 12 residues. Trimming removed 9 bases at V and 12 bases at J, with 18 bases between. CDR3 loop: CASTDTAGLQHF. CDR3 DNA: TGTGCCAGCACTGACACGGCAGGGCTCCAGCATTTT.

This chain uses TRBV6-6 with TRBJ1-3; D gene unclear. The CDR3 length is 16 residues. With 5 bases removed from V and 2 bases from J, the gap between germline ends came to 16 bases. From germline, CDR1 is MNHNY and CDR2 SVGAGI (reference sequence). The CDR3: CASSERRELTGNTIYF. CDR3 DNA sequence: TGTGCCAGCAGTGAGAGGAGGGAACTAACTGGAAACACCATATATTTT.

The chain is built from TRBV15 and TRBJ2-1; 12 nucleotides match TRBD2. V lost 3 bases, J lost 8 bases, and 8 bases stayed unmatched. CDR3 length: 16 residues. Per germline, CDR1 LNHNV and CDR2 YYDKDF (reference sequence). CDR3 region: CATSRGETSGRHEQFF. For the CDR3, the DNA is TGTGCCACCAGCAGGGGGGAGACTAGCGGGAGACATGAGCAGTTCTTC. Variable domain in full (rest from reference TRBV15 and TRBJ2-1): DAMVIQNPRYQVTQFGKPVTLSCSQTLNHNVMYWYQQKSSQAPKLLFHYYDKDFNNEADTPDNFQSRRPNTSFCFLDIRSPGLGDTAMYLCATSRGETSGRHEQFFGPGTRLTVL.

Worth noting for this clonotype: An end of the junction differs from the germline gene, which may be a read error. This chain joins TRBV6-1 and TRBJ1-5; D is possibly TRBD1 (5 bases). The germline V gene has CDR1 MNHNS and CDR2 SASEGT. This CDR3 region has 15 residues. In DNA, the CDR3 is TGTTCCAGCAGTTCCCCCGGGGGGTTCAATCAGCCCCAGCATTTT. It translates to CSSSSPGGFNQPQHF.

The chain has TRBV12-3 or TRBV12-4 and TRBJ2-1, with D possibly being TRBD1 (6 bases). CDR3 length equals 12 residues. V lost 3 bases, J lost 8 bases, and 8 bases lay in between. The CDR3: CASSFEGDEQFF. As DNA, the CDR3 is TGTGCCAGCAGTTTTGAGGGGGATGAGCAGTTCTTC.

This chain connects TRBV5-5 to TRBJ1-1; 9 nucleotides line up with TRBD1. V was pared by 4 bases and J by 3 bases, with 7 bases of the junction left unmatched. CDR1 is SGHKS and CDR2 is YYEKEE in the germline V gene (reference sequence). This CDR3 contains 15 residues. CDR3: CASSTPGTGYTEAFF. The DNA of the CDR3 is TGTGCCAGCAGCACCCCCGGGACAGGGTACACTGAAGCTTTCTTT.

This chain uses TRBV7-9 with TRBJ2-3; D is uncertain. The CDR3 totals 16 residues. V was shortened by 0 bases and J by 1 base, with 11 bases between the two germline ends. Germline V gene lookup returns CDR1 SEHNR and CDR2 FQNEAQ (reference sequence). DNA of the CDR3: TGTGCCAGCAGCTTAGCGGCTGGAGACGGCACAGATACGCAGTATTTT. Its protein is CASSLAAGDGTDTQYF.

The chain has TRBV6-6 and TRBJ1-6; 8 positions agree with TRBD1. CDR3 size: 13 residues. Looked up from germline, CDR1 is MNHNY and CDR2 is SVGAGI (reference sequence). The V gene end was trimmed by 10 bases and the J gene end by 8 bases; junction bases not matched to a gene: 7. The CDR3: CANSVTGDSPLHF. For the CDR3, the DNA is TGTGCCAATTCCGTGACAGGGGATTCACCCCTCCACTTT.